This T cell receptor beta chain was sequenced during a study of T cells after yellow fever vaccination. A single record per CDR3 protein comes from TCRdb applying MiXCR to the 5' RACE reads. The data contain a few hundred thousand distinct CDR3 sequences, less than 20% of them singletons. This clonotype was recorded a few times. The antigen is undetermined. This CDR3 has 16 amino acids. V dropped 2 bases and J dropped 1; count of bases not matched to a gene: 5. Germline V gene data show CDR1 as SGDLS and CDR2 as YYNGEE. General study points: The booster saw the reappearance of most primary-vaccination clones (roughly 95% CD4, almost 90% CD8). FACS-sorted repertoires might harbor abundant contaminating clonotypes from the bulk population.

The sample consisted of PBMCs, taken 5 to 6 days after the first yellow fever vaccination. This TCR derives from a man between 18 and 29 years old who received the YFV17D yellow fever vaccine. The gene calls are TRBV9 and TRBJ1-2, with 10 positions matching TRBD1. The DNA of the CDR3 is TGTGCCAGCAGCGTGGGAGGACAGGGGGATAACTATGGCTACACCTTC. It translates to CASSVGGQGDNYGYTF.